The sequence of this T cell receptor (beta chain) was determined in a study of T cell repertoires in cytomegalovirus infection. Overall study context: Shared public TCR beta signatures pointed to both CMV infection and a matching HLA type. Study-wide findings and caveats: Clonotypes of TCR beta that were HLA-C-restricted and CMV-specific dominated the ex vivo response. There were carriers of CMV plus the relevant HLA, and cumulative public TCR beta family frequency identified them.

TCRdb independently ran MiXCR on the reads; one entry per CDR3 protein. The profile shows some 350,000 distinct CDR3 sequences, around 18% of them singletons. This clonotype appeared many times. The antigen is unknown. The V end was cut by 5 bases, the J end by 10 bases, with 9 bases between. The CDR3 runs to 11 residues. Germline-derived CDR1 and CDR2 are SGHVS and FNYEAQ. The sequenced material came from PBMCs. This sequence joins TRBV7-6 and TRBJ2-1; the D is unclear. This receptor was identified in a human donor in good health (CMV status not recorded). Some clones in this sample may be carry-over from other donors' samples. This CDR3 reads CASSPLEEQFF. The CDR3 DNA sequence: TGTGCCAGCAGCCCTTTGGAGGAGCAGTTCTTC.